The entry below gives a single T cell receptor beta chain sequence along with its context. The antigen is undetermined. This sample stems from a study of cytomegalovirus exposure and HLA in healthy donors. Study conclusions and caveats: The tendency of first-cohort TCR clusters to co-occur in the 110 or so validation repertoires emerged from a later analysis.

There are 11 residues in the CDR3. The germline CDR1 and CDR2 sequences are DFQATT and SNEGSKA (reference sequence). Trimming cost V 0 bases and J 6 bases, with 6 bases left between them. Libraries were prepared by immunoSEQ multiplex PCR; TCRdb keeps only in-frame clonotypes and omits some of them. The data hold around 130,000 clones, with roughly 86% observed a single time. Input material: PBMCs. The receptor comes from a man aged 30-40 years in good health and CMV-seronegative. The chain has TRBV20-1 and TRBJ2-7, with D unclear. The CDR3: CSARDLSEQYF. As DNA, the CDR3 is TGCAGTGCTAGAGATCTGAGCGAGCAGTACTTC.